The 17 T cell receptor beta chains reported below all come from one sample, sequenced in a study of T cell changes during pregnancy in multiple sclerosis (dated by TCRdb to the late 2010s). The library relied on the immunoSEQ multiplex PCR assay. The source is immuneACCESS, and TCRdb retained only in-frame sequences with V and J called. Part of the clones is not carried over; for the studies checked, unresolved V genes explain less than half of this, and the remainder is unexplained. This sample has roughly 30,000 clones in its table, and roughly nine tenths of those were observed once. Of the sample, roughly a tenth is held by the ten largest clones. Sequenced here: CD8+ T cells from peripheral blood mononuclear cells, sampled in the second trimester of pregnancy. The receptor set was obtained from a female donor with multiple sclerosis, enrolled in a pregnancy study.

This clone was seen just once. The chain carries TRBV27 and TRBJ2-4, with 9 bases identical to TRBD2. Per germline, CDR1 MNHEY and CDR2 SMNVEV (reference sequence). The J segment lost 9 bases and the V segment lost 4 bases, leaving 13 bases of the junction unmatched. The CDR3 length is 16 residues. CDR3 nucleotides: TGTGCCAGCAGTTCTCCTTCGCGGGGGGGGCCCCCCATTCAGTACTTC. It codes for CASSSPSRGGPPIQYF.

The chain uses TRBV5-1 and TRBJ2-7, with 7 bases fitting TRBD1. Unmatched junction bases numbered 9, after V lost 0 bases and J lost 3 bases. CDR3 length equals 16 residues. CDR1 is SGHRS, CDR2 YFSETQ, per germline. CDR3 coding DNA: TGCGCCAGCAGCTTGGAAACCGGGACAGTCCTCTACGAGCAGTACTTC. Translation: CASSLETGTVLYEQYF.

This chain links TRBV9 with TRBJ1-2; 7 positions match TRBD1. The CDR3 extends over 14 amino acids. J was trimmed by 5 bases and V by 5 bases; bases with no gene match: 9. Per germline, CDR1 SGDLS and CDR2 YYNGEE. The CDR3 bases are TGTGCCAGCAGGAGAGACAGGGAGAGGTATGGCTACACCTTC. This sequence encodes CASRRDRERYGYTF.

V usage is TRBV27 and J usage is TRBJ2-7, with a tentative D call TRBD1 (5 bases). This CDR3 has 14 amino acids. Trimming took 2 bases from V and 6 from J, leaving 14 bases between them. CDR1 MNHEY and CDR2 SMNVEV come from the germline V gene (reference sequence). CDR3 sequence (DNA): TGTGCCAGCAGTTTAGCAGGGTATTCGGCCGAGCAGTACTTC. It specifies CASSLAGYSAEQYF.

The chain carries TRBV28 and TRBJ1-1; 12 positions agree with TRBD1. The germline V gene has CDR1 MDHEN and CDR2 SYDVKM. This CDR3 has 16 amino acids. Unmatched junction bases numbered 15, after V lost 6 bases and J lost 10 bases. The CDR3 region is CASSYGTGGAFVLAFF. CDR3 bases: TGTGCCAGCAGCTACGGGACAGGGGGCGCTTTTGTGTTAGCTTTCTTT.

V and J are TRBV9 and TRBJ2-1; 9 bases map to TRBD1. After removal of 3 bases from V and 6 bases from J, the junction contained 7 bases not matched to a gene. Germline assignment: CDR1 SGDLS and CDR2 YYNGEE. CDR3 length: 15 residues. The chain's CDR3 is CASSAPGQGRNEQFF. The CDR3 DNA follows: TGTGCCAGCAGCGCACCGGGACAGGGCCGCAATGAGCAGTTCTTC. The full variable domain, in which reference TRBV9 and TRBJ2-1 provide the parts outside the CDR3, is DSGVTQTPKHLITATGQRVTLRCSPRSGDLSVYWYQQSLDQGLQFLIQYYNGEERAKGNILERFSAQQFPDLHSELNLSSLELGDSALYFCASSAPGQGRNEQFFGPGTRLTVL.

The chain is built from TRBV11-2 and TRBJ2-1; D gene unclear. Per germline, CDR1 SGHAT and CDR2 FQNNGV. Trimming pared 5 bases from V and 6 bases from J, leaving 8 bases between. This CDR3 is 12 amino acids long. In nucleotides, the CDR3 is TGTGCCAGCAGCCCAGGCAGCAATGAGCAGTTCTTC. Translated, it gives CASSPGSNEQFF.

The V gene is TRBV27, the J gene TRBJ2-3; 9 bases align to TRBD1. The CDR3 contains 15 residues. Germline CDR1 is MNHEY and CDR2 is SMNVEV (reference sequence). The junction had 8 bases not matched to a gene; V was cut back by 4 bases and J by 6 bases. CDR3 sequence: CASSSRDRAGDTQYF. The CDR3 nucleotides read TGTGCCAGCAGTTCCCGGGACAGGGCAGGCGATACGCAGTATTTT.

The genes are TRBV25-1 and TRBJ1-2; D might be TRBD1 (6 bases). CDR3 length: 13 amino acids. Per germline, CDR1 MGHDK and CDR2 SYGVNS. V shed 3 bases and J shed 8 bases, with 13 bases lying between them. CDR3 bases: TGTGCCAGCAGTGAGACAGGATTGGGGGGCTACACCTTC. It codes for CASSETGLGGYTF.

V usage is TRBV28 and J usage is TRBJ1-6, with D unclear. Trimming took off 5 bases at V and 13 bases at J, with 12 bases between the two ends. This CDR3 region has 12 residues. Germline values: CDR1 MDHEN, CDR2 SYDVKM. Here the CDR3 DNA reads TGTGCCAGCAGTCGTCGGGAGAGGCCCCTCCACTTT. Amino acids: CASSRRERPLHF. Drawing the rest from reference TRBV28 and TRBJ1-6, the complete variable domain is DVKVTQSSRYLVKRTGEKVFLECVQDMDHENMFWYRQDPGLGLRLIYFSYDVKMKEKGDIPEGYSVSREKKERFSLILESASTNQTSMYLCASSRRERPLHFGNGTRLTVT.

V is TRBV7-9 and J is TRBJ1-2; 10 bases map to TRBD1. Germline V lookup: CDR1 SEHNR, CDR2 FQNEAQ (reference sequence). The J segment lost 2 bases and the V segment lost 5 bases, leaving 2 bases of the junction unmatched. The CDR3 is 14 residues long. The CDR3 nucleotides read TGTGCCAGCAGCCTGGGACAGGGGAACTATGGCTACACCTTC. As protein: CASSLGQGNYGYTF.

Only a few counts were recorded for this clone. The rearrangement uses TRBV6-4 and TRBJ2-3; 9 bases are a match to TRBD2. Germline V gene sequence: CDR1 MRHNA, CDR2 SNTAGT. The CDR3 is 17 residues long. Germline trimming cut 0 bases from V and 5 bases from J; bases unmatched to any gene: 9. The CDR3 DNA is TGTGCCAGCAGTGACTCCCACCGCGGGGGGGCCGGAGATACGCAGTATTTT. Its protein is CASSDSHRGGAGDTQYF.

The V and J genes are TRBV5-4 and TRBJ2-7; 8 bases align to TRBD2. V was clipped by 0 bases and J by 3 bases; unmatched bases: 2. CDR1 and CDR2 (germline): SGHNT, YYREEE (reference sequence). This CDR3 comprises 14 residues. DNA of the CDR3: TGTGCCAGCAGCTTGGAGCGGGGGAACTACGAGCAGTACTTC. The encoded protein is CASSLERGNYEQYF.

This chain joins TRBV4-1 and TRBJ2-7, with 10 bases identical to TRBD1. CDR1 and CDR2 from the germline V gene are MGHRA and YSYEKL. J lost 2 bases, V lost 5 bases, and 6 bases had no gene match. CDR3 size: 15 residues. In DNA form, the CDR3 reads TGCGCCAGCAGCGAACCGGGACAGGGGACCTACGAGCAGTACTTC. As protein: CASSEPGQGTYEQYF.

The chain uses TRBV6-5 and TRBJ1-1, with D maybe TRBD1 (6 bases). Looked up from germline, CDR1 is MNHEY and CDR2 is SVGAGI. CDR3 length equals 14 residues. The V and J ends lost 4 bases and 1 base respectively, with 10 bases between them. The CDR3 DNA follows: TGTGCCAGCAGTTGGGGACACAAGAACACTGAAGCTTTCTTT. Its protein is CASSWGHKNTEAFF.

The chain combines TRBV7-2 with TRBJ2-3, with D perhaps TRBD1 (7 bases). Germline loops: CDR1 SGHTA, CDR2 FQGNSA. Trimming left V 7 bases short and J 2 bases short, with 19 bases between. CDR3 length: 16 residues. The CDR3 DNA reads as TGTGCCAGCACCCAGGGGGAGGCCCTCCTCACAGATACGCAGTATTTT. This sequence encodes CASTQGEALLTDTQYF.

The chain recombines TRBV9 with TRBJ1-3; no clear D. Per germline, CDR1 SGDLS and CDR2 YYNGEE. The CDR3 runs to 11 residues. Trimming removed 6 bases from V and 4 bases from J, with 5 bases in between. CDR3 residues: CASKRGNTIYF. In DNA form, the CDR3 reads TGTGCCAGCAAGAGAGGAAACACCATATATTTT.